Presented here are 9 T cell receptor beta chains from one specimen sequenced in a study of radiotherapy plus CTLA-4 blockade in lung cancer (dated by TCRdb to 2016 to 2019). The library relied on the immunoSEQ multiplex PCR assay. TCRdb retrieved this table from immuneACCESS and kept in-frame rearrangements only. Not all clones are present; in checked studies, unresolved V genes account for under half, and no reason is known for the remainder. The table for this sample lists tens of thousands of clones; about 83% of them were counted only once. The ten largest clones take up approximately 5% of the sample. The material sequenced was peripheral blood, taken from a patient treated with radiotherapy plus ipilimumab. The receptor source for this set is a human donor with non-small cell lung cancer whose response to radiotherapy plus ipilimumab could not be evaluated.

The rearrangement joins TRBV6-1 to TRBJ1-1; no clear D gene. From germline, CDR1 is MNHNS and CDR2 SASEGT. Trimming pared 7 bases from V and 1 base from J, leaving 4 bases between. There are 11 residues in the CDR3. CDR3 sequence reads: CASTGNTEAFF. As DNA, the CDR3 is TGTGCCAGCACCGGGAACACTGAAGCTTTCTTT.

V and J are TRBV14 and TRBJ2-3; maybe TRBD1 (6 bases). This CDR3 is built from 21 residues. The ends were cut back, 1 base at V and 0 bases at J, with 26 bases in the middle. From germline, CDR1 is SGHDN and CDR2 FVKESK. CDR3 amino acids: CASSQASRGAARVASTDTQYF. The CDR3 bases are TGTGCCAGCAGCCAAGCCTCCAGGGGAGCGGCGCGAGTGGCTAGCACAGATACGCAGTATTTT.

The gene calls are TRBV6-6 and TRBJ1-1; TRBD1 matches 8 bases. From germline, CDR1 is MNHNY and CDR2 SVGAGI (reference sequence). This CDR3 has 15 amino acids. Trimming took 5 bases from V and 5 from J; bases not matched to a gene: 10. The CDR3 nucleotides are TGTGCCAGCAGTACCCCCGACAGGGGCAGAACTGAAGCTTTCTTT. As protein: CASSTPDRGRTEAFF.

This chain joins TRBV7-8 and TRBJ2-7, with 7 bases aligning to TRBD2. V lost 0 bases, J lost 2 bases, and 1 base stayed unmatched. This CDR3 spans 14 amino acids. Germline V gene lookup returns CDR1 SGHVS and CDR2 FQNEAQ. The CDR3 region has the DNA TGTGCCAGCAGCTTAGCGGGGGGGACCTACGAGCAGTACTTC. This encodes CASSLAGGTYEQYF.

CDR3 DNA sequence: TGTGCCAGCAGCCCTGGCGGGGCTGAAGCTTTCTTT. This sequence encodes CASSPGGAEAFF. The chain carries TRBV9 and TRBJ1-1, with unresolved D. Germline CDR1 and CDR2: SGDLS and YYNGEE. The CDR3 spans 12 residues. V dropped 4 bases and J dropped 6 bases, with 10 bases sitting between them.

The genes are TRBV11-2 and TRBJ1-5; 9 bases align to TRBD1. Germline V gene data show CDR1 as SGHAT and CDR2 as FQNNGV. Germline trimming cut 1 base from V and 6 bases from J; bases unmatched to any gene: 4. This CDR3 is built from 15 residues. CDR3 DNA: TGTGCCAGCAGCTTAGGGACAGGGGCTATTCAGCCCCAGCATTTT. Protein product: CASSLGTGAIQPQHF.

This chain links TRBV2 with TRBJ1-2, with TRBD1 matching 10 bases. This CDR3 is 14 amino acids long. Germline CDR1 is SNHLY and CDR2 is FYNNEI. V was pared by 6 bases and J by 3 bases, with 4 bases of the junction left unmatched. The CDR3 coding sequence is TGTGCCAGCAGCGGGGACAGGGGACACTATGGCTACACCTTC. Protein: CASSGDRGHYGYTF.

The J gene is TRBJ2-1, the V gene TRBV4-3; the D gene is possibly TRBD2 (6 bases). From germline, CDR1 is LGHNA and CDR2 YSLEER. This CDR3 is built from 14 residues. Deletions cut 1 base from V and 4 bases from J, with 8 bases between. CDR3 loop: CASSQVGGYNEQFF. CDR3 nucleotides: TGCGCCAGCAGCCAAGTTGGGGGGTACAATGAGCAGTTCTTC.

Here the CDR3 DNA reads TGTGCCAGCACCCCGAGGGCGTGGGGGACAGGGGGTTCCTACGAGCAGTACTTC. Encoded protein: CASTPRAWGTGGSYEQYF. The gene calls are TRBV28 and TRBJ2-7; TRBD1 aligns across 11 bases. The CDR3 sequence is 18 residues long. J was trimmed by 1 base and V by 7 bases; bases with no gene match: 15. Looked up from germline, CDR1 is MDHEN and CDR2 is SYDVKM. Together with reference TRBV28 and TRBJ2-7, the CDR3 gives the full variable domain: DVKVTQSSRYLVKRTGEKVFLECVQDMDHENMFWYRQDPGLGLRLIYFSYDVKMKEKGDIPEGYSVSREKKERFSLILESASTNQTSMYLCASTPRAWGTGGSYEQYFGPGTRLTVT.